This T cell receptor beta chain was recorded in a study of read filtering for tumor transcriptome and immune sequencing. This clonotype has a count of ten or more. V was trimmed by 2 bases and J by 5 bases, leaving 27 bases between them. From germline, CDR1 is DFQATT and CDR2 SNEGSKA (reference sequence). The CDR3 contains 18 residues. From 300 to 400 ng of RNA, a library with molecular barcoded alpha/delta and beta/gamma adaptors was made. TCRdb re-analysed the reads in MiXCR, keeping a single row per CDR3 protein. The table has about 35,000 distinct CDR3 sequences, roughly an eighth seen once. The sequence was obtained from a donor aged 40 or older with multiple myeloma. This sequence joins TRBV20-1 and TRBJ2-5, with D possibly TRBD1 on 7 matching bases. The specimen sequenced was a population of CD138-negative cells sorted from bone marrow. The CDR3 is CSARPFGGRDSLRETQYF. The CDR3 coding sequence is TGCAGTGCTAGACCGTTCGGCGGGCGGGACAGCCTGAGGGAGACCCAGTACTTC.